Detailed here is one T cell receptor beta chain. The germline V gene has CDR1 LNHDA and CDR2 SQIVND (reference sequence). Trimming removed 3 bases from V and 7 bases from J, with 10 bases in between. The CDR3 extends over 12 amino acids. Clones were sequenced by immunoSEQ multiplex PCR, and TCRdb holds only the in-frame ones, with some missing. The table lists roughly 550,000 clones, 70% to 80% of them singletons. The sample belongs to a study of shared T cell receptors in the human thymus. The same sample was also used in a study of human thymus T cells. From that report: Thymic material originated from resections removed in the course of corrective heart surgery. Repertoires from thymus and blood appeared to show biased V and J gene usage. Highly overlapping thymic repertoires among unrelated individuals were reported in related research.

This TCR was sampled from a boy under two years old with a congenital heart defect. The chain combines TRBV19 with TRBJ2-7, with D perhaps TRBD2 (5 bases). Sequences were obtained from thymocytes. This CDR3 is CASSIPRGEQYF. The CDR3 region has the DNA TGTGCCAGTAGTATTCCGCGAGGGGAGCAGTACTTC.